This T cell receptor beta chain was recorded in a study of post-analysis software for immune sequencing data. Study in general: Progressive-relapsing, secondary progressive and relapsing-remitting multiple sclerosis were among the disease courses included. General study points: For normalized Chao1 diversity, multiple sclerosis patients scored significantly lower than controls did. Analysis by F measure revealed that same-batch samples clustered strongly together. With TRBV5-6, TRBV5-1 and TRBV20-1 included, about five TRBV segments were more frequent in patients than in controls.

The length of the CDR3 is 15 residues. Germline V gene lookup returns CDR1 LGHDT and CDR2 YNNKEL (reference sequence). Trimming took off 5 bases at V and 0 bases at J, with 12 bases between the two ends. Carried by the TCR beta cDNA libraries were unique molecular identifiers. A population of 1 to 10 million T cells gave rise to around 480,000 cDNA molecules. From the PCR reads, TCRdb called clonotypes with MiXCR, one entry per CDR3 protein. The sample carries some 800,000 distinct CDR3 sequences, more than 45% recorded once. As concerns this clonotype: Its antigen is as yet unknown.

The receptor was derived from a girl aged 5-17 years with multiple sclerosis. The sample comprised blood. J is TRBJ2-3 and V is TRBV3-1; D not certain. In nucleotides, the CDR3 is TGTGCCAGCAGCTCCCGGAGACCTAGCACAGATACGCAGTATTTT. Amino acids: CASSSRRPSTDTQYF.